The clone carrying this TCR beta chain was detected once. Its cognate antigen is unknown. Deletions cut 1 base from V and 0 bases from J, with 13 bases between. The CDR3 has 16 residues. CDR1 is SGHAT, CDR2 FQNNGV, per germline. This specimen belongs to a study of T cell responses to AZD1222 COVID-19 vaccine. Study overall: Analysis merged second doses at about 4 or about 12 weeks. Study results and limitations: Two AZD1222 doses significantly raised spike-specific TCR breadth and depth over controls.

The assay was immunoSEQ multiplex PCR, and TCRdb's table has in-frame clones only and misses some. The repertoire has some 90,000 clones, approximately 88% of them found once; the top ten carry roughly 15%. The genes are TRBV11-2 and TRBJ2-7; D gene unclear. The TCR was taken from an adult in good health. The sample was peripheral blood, taken on day 0 of AZD1222 vaccination. The CDR3 here is CASSLGTSQSSYEQYF. The CDR3 DNA follows: TGTGCCAGCAGCTTAGGCACCTCCCAAAGCTCCTACGAGCAGTACTTC.